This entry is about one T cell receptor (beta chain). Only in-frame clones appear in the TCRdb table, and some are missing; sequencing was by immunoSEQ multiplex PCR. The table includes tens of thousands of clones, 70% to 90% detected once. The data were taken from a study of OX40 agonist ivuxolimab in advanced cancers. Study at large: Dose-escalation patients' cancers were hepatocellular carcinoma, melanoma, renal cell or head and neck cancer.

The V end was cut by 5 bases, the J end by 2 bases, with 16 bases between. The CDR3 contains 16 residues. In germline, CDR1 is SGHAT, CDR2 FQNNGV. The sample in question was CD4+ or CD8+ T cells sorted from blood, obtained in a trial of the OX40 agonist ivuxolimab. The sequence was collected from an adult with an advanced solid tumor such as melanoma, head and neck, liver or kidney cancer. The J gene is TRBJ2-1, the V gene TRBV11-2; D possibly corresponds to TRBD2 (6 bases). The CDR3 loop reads CASSPLRDGAYNEQFF. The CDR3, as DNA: TGTGCCAGCAGCCCTCTGCGGGACGGTGCCTACAATGAGCAGTTCTTC.